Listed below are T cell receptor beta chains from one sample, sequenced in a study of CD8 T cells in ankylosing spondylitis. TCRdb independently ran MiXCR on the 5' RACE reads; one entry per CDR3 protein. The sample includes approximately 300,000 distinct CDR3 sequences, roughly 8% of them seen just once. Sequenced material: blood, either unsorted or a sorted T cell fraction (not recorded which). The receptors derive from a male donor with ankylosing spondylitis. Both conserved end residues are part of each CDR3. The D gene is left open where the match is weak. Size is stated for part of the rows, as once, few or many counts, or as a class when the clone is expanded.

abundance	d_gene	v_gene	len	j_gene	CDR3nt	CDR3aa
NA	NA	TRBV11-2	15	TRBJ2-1	TGTGCCAGCAGCTTGATAGCGGTCTCCTACAATGAGCAGTTCTTC	CASSLIAVSYNEQFF
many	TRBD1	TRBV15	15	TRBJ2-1	TGTGCCACCAGCAGAGACTTGACAGGGGAGGATGAGCAGTTCTTC	CATSRDLTGEDEQFF
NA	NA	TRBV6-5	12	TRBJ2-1	TGTGCCAGCAGTTACCCCCGGGGACCGCAGTTCTTC	CASSYPRGPQFF
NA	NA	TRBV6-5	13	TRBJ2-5	TGTGCCAGCAGTTACTCCGCGGAAGAGACCCAGTACTTC	CASSYSAEETQYF
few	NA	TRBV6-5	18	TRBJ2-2	TGTGCCAGCAGTTACTTGAGGGGGGTTGAGCTGAACACCGGGGAGCTGTTTTTT	CASSYLRGVELNTGELFF
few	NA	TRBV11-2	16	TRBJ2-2	TGTGCCAGCAGCTTATCCTCAGCTCCGAACACCGGGGAGCTGTTTTTT	CASSLSSAPNTGELFF
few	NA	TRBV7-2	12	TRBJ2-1	TGTGCCAGCAGCTTTGTGAGGAATGAGCAGTTCTTC	CASSFVRNEQFF
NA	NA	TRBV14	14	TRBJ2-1	TGTGCCAGCAGCCAACTAGTAACCTACAATGAGCAGTTCTTC	CASSQLVTYNEQFF
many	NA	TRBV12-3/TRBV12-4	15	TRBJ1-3	TGTGCCAGCAGCCCCGACAGTCCCTCTGGAAACACCATATATTTT	CASSPDSPSGNTIYF
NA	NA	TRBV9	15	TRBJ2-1	TGTGCCAGCAGCGTAGTGCCGCAAGGGGTTGGTGAGCAGTTCTTC	CASSVVPQGVGEQFF
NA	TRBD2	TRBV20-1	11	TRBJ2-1	TGCAGTGCTGCCGGACTAGATGAGCAGTTCTTC	CSAAGLDEQFF
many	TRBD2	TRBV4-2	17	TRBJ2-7	TGTGCCAGCAGCCAAGATGTGAGGGCGGGAGGTTTGTACGAGCAGTACTTC	CASSQDVRAGGLYEQYF
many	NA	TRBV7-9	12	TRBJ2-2	TGTGCCAGCAGCTTATTGTCCGGGGAGCTGTTTTTT	CASSLLSGELFF
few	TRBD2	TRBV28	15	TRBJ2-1	TGTGCCGTACGGACATCCCGGGGGGTTTACAATGAGCAGTTCTTC	CAVRTSRGVYNEQFF
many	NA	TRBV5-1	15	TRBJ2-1	TGTGCCAGCAGCTTAGACGGGAGCTCCTACAATGAGCAGTTCTTC	CASSLDGSSYNEQFF
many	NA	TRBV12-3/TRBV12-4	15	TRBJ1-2	TGTGCCAGCAGTTTAGGTCAGCCTAATTTATATGGCTACACCTTC	CASSLGQPNLYGYTF
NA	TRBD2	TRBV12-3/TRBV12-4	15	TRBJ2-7	TGTGCCAGCAGTTTAGTGGCTAGCGGTCCCTACGAGCAGTACTTC	CASSLVASGPYEQYF
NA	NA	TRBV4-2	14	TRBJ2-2	TGTGCCAGCAGCCCCGGAGGGAACACCGGGGAGCTGTTTTTT	CASSPGGNTGELFF
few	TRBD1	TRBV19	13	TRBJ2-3	TGTGCCACCATAGACAGGGCGACAGATACGCAGTATTTT	CATIDRATDTQYF
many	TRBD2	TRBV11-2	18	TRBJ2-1	TGTGCCAGCAGCTTAAACGGTGTAGGACTAGCGGGAGTCTTGCAGCAGTTCTTC	CASSLNGVGLAGVLQQFF
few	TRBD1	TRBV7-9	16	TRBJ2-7	TGTGCCAGCAGCTTAGACCGGGACAGGGCACCCTACGAGCAGTACTTC	CASSLDRDRAPYEQYF
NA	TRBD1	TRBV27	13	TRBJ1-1	TGTGCCAGCAGTGGACAGGGTGGGACTGAAGCTTTCTTT	CASSGQGGTEAFF
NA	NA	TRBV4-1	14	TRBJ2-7	TGCGCCAGCAGCCCGTCCGGGCTCCACTACGAGCAGTACTTC	CASSPSGLHYEQYF
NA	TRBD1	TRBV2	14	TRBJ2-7	TGTGCCAGCCATGTATCGGGACAGGGTTACGAGCAGTACTTC	CASHVSGQGYEQYF
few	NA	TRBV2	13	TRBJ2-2	TGTGCCAGCACTGACTTCCAAACCGGGGAGCTGTTTTTT	CASTDFQTGELFF
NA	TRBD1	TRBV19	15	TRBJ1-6	TGTGCCAGTAGTGGACAGGCTGTCCCTGATTCACCCCTCCACTTT	CASSGQAVPDSPLHF
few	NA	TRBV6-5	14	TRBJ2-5	TGTGCCAGCAGTTCCACTATGGCCCAAGAGACCCAGTACTTC	CASSSTMAQETQYF
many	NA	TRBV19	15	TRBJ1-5	TGTGCCAGTAGATTCCAGGGGCAAGGCAATCAGCCCCAGCATTTT	CASRFQGQGNQPQHF
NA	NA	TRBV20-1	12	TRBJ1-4	TGCAGTGCTAGGGACGGTAATGAAAAACTGTTTTTT	CSARDGNEKLFF
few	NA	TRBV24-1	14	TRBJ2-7	TGTGCCACCAGTGAGGGTGGAGATGGCTACGAGCAGTACTTC	CATSEGGDGYEQYF
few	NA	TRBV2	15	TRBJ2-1	TGTGCCAGCAGGATTGGGACTGGAACCCTCGGAGAGCAGTTCTTC	CASRIGTGTLGEQFF
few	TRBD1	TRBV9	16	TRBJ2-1	TGTGCCAGCAGCGTAGCGGGCAGGGGGCCCCTAGGTGAGCAGTTCTTC	CASSVAGRGPLGEQFF
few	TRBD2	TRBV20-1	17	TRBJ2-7	TGCAGTGCTAGCCGGGGACTAGCGGGACCCAGCTCCTACGAGCAGTACTTC	CSASRGLAGPSSYEQYF
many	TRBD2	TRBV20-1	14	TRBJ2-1	TGCAGTGTTCCGAGACTAGCGGGAGTTAATGAGCAGTTCTTC	CSVPRLAGVNEQFF
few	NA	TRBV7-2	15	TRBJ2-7	TGTGCCAGCAGCCCCCTGAGGAGCGGCTCCTACGAGCAGTACTTC	CASSPLRSGSYEQYF
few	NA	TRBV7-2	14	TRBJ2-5	TGTGCCAGCAGCACGGCTCTCAGGGGAGAGACCCAGTACTTC	CASSTALRGETQYF
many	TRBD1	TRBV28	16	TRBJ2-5	TGTGCCAGCAGGGTCCCGGGACAGGGGAGCCAAGAGACCCAGTACTTC	CASRVPGQGSQETQYF
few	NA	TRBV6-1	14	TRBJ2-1	TGTGCCAGCAGTGAAAAGTCCAGGGTGCATGAGCAGTTCTTC	CASSEKSRVHEQFF
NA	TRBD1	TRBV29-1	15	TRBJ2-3	TGCAGCGTTCAGTTAGGGGGCCGGGGCACAGATACGCAGTATTTT	CSVQLGGRGTDTQYF
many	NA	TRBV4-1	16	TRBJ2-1	TGCGCCAGCAGCCAAGATTTAACGCGACACTACAATGAGCAGTTCTTC	CASSQDLTRHYNEQFF
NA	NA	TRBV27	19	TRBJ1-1	TGTGCCAGCAGAACAGGACGGGGTGTAGCGGGGTCGATGAACACTGAAGCTTTCTTT	CASRTGRGVAGSMNTEAFF
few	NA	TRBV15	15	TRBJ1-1	TGTGCCACCAGCTCCTCGACAGCCGGGTCCACTGAAGCTTTCTTT	CATSSSTAGSTEAFF
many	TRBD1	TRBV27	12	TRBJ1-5	TGTGCCAGCTCGACAGGGCATCAGCCCCAGCATTTT	CASSTGHQPQHF
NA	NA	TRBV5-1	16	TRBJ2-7	TGCGCCAGCAGCCTGGGCCGCACCCGAATAGGGGACGAGCAGTACTTC	CASSLGRTRIGDEQYF
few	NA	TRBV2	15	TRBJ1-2	TGTGCCAGCAGCCAAGCCCCCGACTCGAACTATGGCTACACCTTC	CASSQAPDSNYGYTF